These 10 T cell receptor beta chains were sequenced from one sample in a study of cytomegalovirus exposure and HLA in healthy donors. Produced via immunoSEQ multiplex PCR; TCRdb's table is partial and in-frame only. The table has about 360,000 clones, roughly 85% seen once. Input material: PBMCs. The receptors shown here come from a woman aged 18-35 years in good health and CMV-seronegative.

V gene TRBV5-8 combines with J gene TRBJ2-7; 7 nucleotides line up with TRBD1. Trimming removed 1 base from V and 5 bases from J; junction bases left unmatched: 6. The CDR3 is 14 residues long. Germline CDR1 and CDR2: SGHTS and YDEGEE. CDR3 sequence reads: CASSLNQGGDEQYF. For the CDR3, the DNA is TGTGCCAGCAGCTTGAATCAAGGGGGCGACGAGCAGTACTTC.

The chain uses TRBV27 and TRBJ2-1, with 13 bases fitting TRBD2. Losses at the gene ends were 6 bases for V and 6 bases for J; bases not matched to a gene: 8. CDR3 size: 16 residues. Germline CDR1 MNHEY, CDR2 SMNVEV (reference sequence). The CDR3 sequence is CASRTRTSGSGNEQFF. In DNA, the CDR3 is TGTGCCAGCAGAACCAGGACTAGCGGGAGTGGCAATGAGCAGTTCTTC.

This clone was picked up one time. V usage is TRBV2 and J usage is TRBJ2-6; D might be TRBD1 (6 bases). The CDR3 extends over 17 amino acids. Germline CDR1 SNHLY, CDR2 FYNNEI. Deletions cut 8 bases from V and 0 bases from J, with 17 bases between. This CDR3 is CASGQRDTRSGANVLTF. The CDR3 bases are TGTGCCAGCGGCCAGAGGGACACGCGCTCTGGGGCCAACGTCCTGACTTTC.

This sequence joins TRBV4-2 and TRBJ2-7; 8 bases align to TRBD1. The J segment lost 5 bases and the V segment lost 0 bases, leaving 6 bases of the junction unmatched. This CDR3 has 15 amino acids. Looked up from germline, CDR1 is LGHNA and CDR2 is YNFKEQ. The CDR3 reads CASSQEQGAEHEQYF. CDR3 sequence (DNA): TGTGCCAGCAGCCAAGAGCAGGGGGCGGAACACGAGCAGTACTTC.

The V call is TRBV27, the J call TRBJ2-1; tentative D call: TRBD2 (5 bases). The germline gives CDR1 MNHEY, CDR2 SMNVEV (reference sequence). The CDR3 is 14 amino acids. V lost 6 bases and J 3 bases, leaving 12 bases between the germline ends. In DNA form, the CDR3 reads TGTGCCAGCAGACCGGGAATTCGCTACAATGAGCAGTTCTTC. Amino acids: CASRPGIRYNEQFF.

The V call is TRBV2, the J call TRBJ1-5; 7 bases align to TRBD1. Germline CDR1 is SNHLY and CDR2 is FYNNEI. Trimming removed 0 bases from V and 5 bases from J; junction bases left unmatched: 4. The CDR3 totals 15 residues. The CDR3 reads CASSEAQGQYQPQHF. DNA for the CDR3: TGTGCCAGCAGTGAAGCGCAGGGACAGTATCAGCCCCAGCATTTT.

The rearrangement joins TRBV27 to TRBJ2-7; TRBD1 agrees at 9 bases. The V segment lost 4 bases and the J segment 6 bases; nucleotides outside the gene matches: 16. Germline CDR1 reads MNHEY; CDR2 reads SMNVEV (reference sequence). The CDR3 has 17 amino acids. The CDR3, as DNA: TGTGCCAGCAGTTACAGTTCCGGGACAGGGACCATGGGCGAGCAGTACTTC. Encoded protein: CASSYSSGTGTMGEQYF.

J is TRBJ2-3 and V is TRBV29-1; 8 bases map to TRBD2. Per the germline V gene, CDR1 is SQVTM and CDR2 is ANQGSEA. V lost 0 bases, J lost 3 bases, and 8 bases stayed unmatched. This CDR3 has 16 amino acids. DNA of the CDR3: TGCAGCGTTGAAGATCGGGGTGGCGGGAGGACAGATACGCAGTATTTT. Protein: CSVEDRGGGRTDTQYF.

This rearrangement joins TRBV5-6 to TRBJ1-4; the D gene is possibly TRBD1 (6 bases). Germline CDR1 and CDR2: SGHDT and YYEEEE. The CDR3 is 14 residues long. V lost 0 bases, J lost 5 bases, and 8 bases lay in between. The DNA for the CDR3 is TGTGCCAGCAGCTTGGGACAGGCGAATGAAAAACTGTTTTTT. This codes for CASSLGQANEKLFF.

This chain uses TRBV10-1 with TRBJ2-5; D is undetermined. The CDR3 extends over 11 amino acids. Germline CDR1 is WNHNN and CDR2 is SYGVQD (reference sequence). Trimming shortened V by 9 bases and J by 5 bases, and 10 bases separated the two germline ends. The CDR3 sequence is CARHYGETQYF. DNA of the CDR3: TGCGCCAGGCACTACGGGGAGACCCAGTACTTC.